A selection of T cell receptor beta chains follows, all from one sample in a study of cytomegalovirus exposure and HLA in healthy donors. This table comes from immunoSEQ multiplex PCR, and its TCRdb copy is limited to in-frame clones, with some not included. This table holds about 210,000 clones, around 81% found once. Sequenced input: PBMCs. Source of these receptors: a woman between 45 and 60 years old in good health and CMV-seropositive. Each CDR3 is given with its conserved first and last residue. Each record gives: CDR3 protein, CDR3 DNA, V gene, D gene, CDR3 length, J gene, clone size. The D gene is left open where the match is weak. Some rows mark clone size as missing; the rest say once, few, many or name a class of expanded clone.

CDR3: CATSRPSGLGLYGYTF; DNA: TGTGCCACCAGCAGACCTTCGGGACTGGGCCTCTATGGCTACACCTTC; V: TRBV15; D: -; length: 16; J: TRBJ1-2; size: -
CDR3: CASRSQGAGNQPQHF; DNA: TGTGCCAGCAGGTCTCAGGGGGCCGGCAATCAGCCCCAGCATTTT; V: TRBV6-5; D: TRBD1; length: 15; J: TRBJ1-5; size: -
CDR3: CASGTPGGSNQPQHF; DNA: TGTGCCAGTGGGACTCCGGGGGGGAGCAATCAGCCCCAGCATTTT; V: TRBV27; D: -; length: 15; J: TRBJ1-5; size: -
CDR3: CASSPDLAGTQYF; DNA: TGTGCCAGCAGCCCGGACCTTGCGGGTACGCAGTATTTT; V: TRBV5-5; D: -; length: 13; J: TRBJ2-3; size: -
CDR3: CASGSTSGAQETQYF; DNA: TGCGCCAGCGGCTCGACTAGCGGGGCACAAGAGACCCAGTACTTC; V: TRBV5-1; D: TRBD2; length: 15; J: TRBJ2-5; size: once
CDR3: CASTHAGENQPQHF; DNA: TGTGCCAGCACCCATGCGGGGGAGAATCAGCCCCAGCATTTT; V: TRBV28; D: -; length: 14; J: TRBJ1-5; size: -
CDR3: CASSLRGTENTGELFF; DNA: TGTGCCAGCAGTTTAAGGGGCACTGAGAACACCGGGGAGCTGTTTTTT; V: TRBV27; D: -; length: 16; J: TRBJ2-2; size: -
CDR3: CASSKRGGDTGELFF; DNA: TGTGCCAGTAGTAAGCGGGGGGGTGACACCGGGGAGCTGTTTTTT; V: TRBV19; D: TRBD2; length: 15; J: TRBJ2-2; size: -
CDR3: CASTLRTGTGSNEQFF; DNA: TGCGCCAGCACCCTTCGAACCGGGACAGGGTCCAATGAGCAGTTCTTC; V: TRBV5-1; D: TRBD1; length: 16; J: TRBJ2-1; size: -
CDR3: CASSLALGPDTQYF; DNA: TGCGCCAGCAGCTTGGCGCTAGGTCCAGATACGCAGTATTTT; V: TRBV5-1; D: -; length: 14; J: TRBJ2-3; size: -
CDR3: CASTSRRGNYGYTF; DNA: TGTGCCAGCACCTCCAGGAGGGGCAACTATGGCTACACCTTC; V: TRBV7-2; D: -; length: 14; J: TRBJ1-2; size: -
CDR3: CASRPDIQPQHF; DNA: TGTGCCAGCAGGCCGGACATTCAGCCCCAGCATTTT; V: TRBV6-6; D: -; length: 12; J: TRBJ1-5; size: once
CDR3: CASSTYGLSRGDQPQHF; DNA: TGCGCCAGCAGTACATATGGCCTCAGTAGGGGCGATCAGCCCCAGCATTTT; V: TRBV4-1; D: -; length: 17; J: TRBJ1-5; size: -
CDR3: CASSHTQGNTEAFF; DNA: TGTGCCAGCTCGCATACTCAGGGGAACACTGAAGCTTTCTTT; V: TRBV18; D: -; length: 14; J: TRBJ1-1; size: once
CDR3: CASSLDGQYF; DNA: TGTGCCAGCAGCTTGGACGGGCAGTACTTC; V: TRBV5-5; D: -; length: 10; J: TRBJ2-7; size: -
CDR3: CASSWMGQSSNQPQHF; DNA: TGTGCCAGCAGCTGGATGGGACAGTCTAGCAATCAGCCCCAGCATTTT; V: TRBV5-5; D: TRBD1; length: 16; J: TRBJ1-5; size: -
CDR3: CASSLGGLSYGYTF; DNA: TGTGCCAGCAGTTTGGGAGGGCTAAGCTATGGCTACACCTTC; V: TRBV27; D: -; length: 14; J: TRBJ1-2; size: -
CDR3: CASSLDRTIYEQYF; DNA: TGTGCCAGCAGCTTGGACAGGACAATTTACGAGCAGTACTTC; V: TRBV5-4; D: -; length: 14; J: TRBJ2-7; size: -
CDR3: CASRGFDLKNIQYF; DNA: TGTGCCAGCAGGGGCTTTGACCTCAAAAACATTCAGTACTTC; V: TRBV27; D: -; length: 14; J: TRBJ2-4; size: -
CDR3: CASSLSAPGNTGELFF; DNA: TGTGCCAGCAGCTTATCAGCCCCAGGGAACACCGGGGAGCTGTTTTTT; V: TRBV7-3; D: -; length: 16; J: TRBJ2-2; size: once
CDR3: CASSERGTGGTDTQYF; DNA: TGCGCCAGCAGTGAGCGAGGGACAGGGGGCACAGATACGCAGTATTTT; V: TRBV10-2; D: TRBD1; length: 16; J: TRBJ2-3; size: -
CDR3: CASSFSGRRGRNTEAFF; DNA: TGTGCCAGCAGCTTCTCGGGCCGTAGGGGGCGGAACACTGAAGCTTTCTTT; V: TRBV13; D: TRBD1; length: 17; J: TRBJ1-1; size: -
CDR3: CASISLGTGSRSYGYTF; DNA: TGTGCCAGTATCAGCCTCGGGACAGGATCCCGTAGCTATGGCTACACCTTC; V: TRBV19; D: TRBD1; length: 17; J: TRBJ1-2; size: -
CDR3: CASSYRQGARGQYF; DNA: TGTGCCAGCAGTTATAGGCAGGGGGCGCGAGGGCAGTACTTC; V: TRBV6-5; D: TRBD1; length: 14; J: TRBJ2-7; size: -
CDR3: CASSLGLPSYNEQFF; DNA: TGTGCCAGCAGCTTGGGACTGCCATCCTACAATGAGCAGTTCTTC; V: TRBV5-6; D: -; length: 15; J: TRBJ2-1; size: -
CDR3: CASSSSSPRGSQETQYF; DNA: TGTGCCAGCAGCTCGAGCTCCCCTCGGGGTAGCCAAGAGACCCAGTACTTC; V: TRBV9; D: -; length: 17; J: TRBJ2-5; size: -
CDR3: CASSLGTKYNSPLHF; DNA: TGTGCCAGCTCACTAGGGACAAAATATAATTCACCCCTCCACTTT; V: TRBV18; D: -; length: 15; J: TRBJ1-6; size: -
CDR3: CASSHGLADKNIQYF; DNA: TGTGCCAGCAGCCACGGACTAGCGGACAAAAACATTCAGTACTTC; V: TRBV6-1; D: TRBD2; length: 15; J: TRBJ2-4; size: -
CDR3: CASSYWAGLTDTQYF; DNA: TGTGCCAGCAGCTATTGGGCGGGGCTAACAGATACGCAGTATTTT; V: TRBV7-9; D: -; length: 15; J: TRBJ2-3; size: once
CDR3: CASSLGTANYEQYF; DNA: TGCGCCAGCAGCCTCGGGACAGCCAACTACGAGCAGTACTTC; V: TRBV4-1; D: TRBD1; length: 14; J: TRBJ2-7; size: -
CDR3: CATGQGDVTNEKLFF; DNA: TGTGCCACCGGACAGGGAGATGTAACTAATGAAAAACTGTTTTTT; V: TRBV5-8; D: TRBD1; length: 15; J: TRBJ1-4; size: -
CDR3: CASSYPLAAGGFPNEKLFF; DNA: TGTGCCAGCAGTTACCCCCTCGCCGCAGGGGGCTTTCCTAATGAAAAACTGTTTTTT; V: TRBV6-7; D: TRBD1; length: 19; J: TRBJ1-4; size: -
CDR3: CASSLLGQRNGPQHF; DNA: TGTGCCAGCAGTCTACTAGGACAGCGGAACGGGCCCCAGCATTTT; V: TRBV6-6; D: -; length: 15; J: TRBJ1-5; size: -
CDR3: CASSQHATNEKLFF; DNA: TGTGCCAGTAGCCAACATGCAACTAATGAAAAACTGTTTTTT; V: TRBV19; D: -; length: 14; J: TRBJ1-4; size: -
CDR3: CASGTSNSYEQYF; DNA: TGTGCCAGCGGGACATCCAACTCCTACGAGCAGTACTTC; V: TRBV27; D: -; length: 13; J: TRBJ2-7; size: -
CDR3: CASRDRPLSGNTIYF; DNA: TGTGCCAGCAGGGACAGGCCCCTCTCTGGAAACACCATATATTTT; V: TRBV12-1; D: -; length: 15; J: TRBJ1-3; size: -
CDR3: CASSQGAGALSYEQYF; DNA: TGCGCCAGCAGCCAAGGGGCGGGGGCCCTCTCCTACGAGCAGTACTTC; V: TRBV4-3; D: -; length: 16; J: TRBJ2-7; size: -
CDR3: CAWSNPGQPNEKLFF; DNA: TGTGCCTGGAGTAATCCGGGACAGCCTAATGAAAAACTGTTTTTT; V: TRBV30; D: TRBD1; length: 15; J: TRBJ1-4; size: -
CDR3: CASSLAVSGKGNSPLHF; DNA: TGTGCCAGCAGCTTGGCCGTTTCGGGGAAAGGGAATTCACCCCTCCACTTT; V: TRBV5-6; D: -; length: 17; J: TRBJ1-6; size: -
CDR3: CASTPIQGSSEQYF; DNA: TGTGCCAGCACCCCGATACAGGGTTCATCCGAGCAGTACTTC; V: TRBV6-5; D: -; length: 14; J: TRBJ2-7; size: -
CDR3: CASSWDRVYEQYF; DNA: TGTGCCAGCAGCTGGGACAGGGTCTACGAGCAGTACTTC; V: TRBV11-2; D: TRBD1; length: 13; J: TRBJ2-7; size: -
CDR3: CASSPSGAGNTIYF; DNA: TGTGCCAGCTCACCATCAGGGGCTGGAAACACCATATATTTT; V: TRBV18; D: -; length: 14; J: TRBJ1-3; size: -
CDR3: CASSSQGAMNTEAFF; DNA: TGTGCCAGCTCATCACAGGGGGCGATGAACACTGAAGCTTTCTTT; V: TRBV18; D: TRBD1; length: 15; J: TRBJ1-1; size: -
CDR3: CASSDSSGTQETQYF; DNA: TGTGCCAGCAGCGACTCTAGCGGGACGCAAGAGACCCAGTACTTC; V: TRBV9; D: TRBD2; length: 15; J: TRBJ2-5; size: -
CDR3: CATSGWDTEAFF; DNA: TGTGCCACTAGTGGTTGGGACACTGAAGCTTTCTTT; V: TRBV10-3; D: -; length: 12; J: TRBJ1-1; size: many
CDR3: CASSLEGVRAEAFF; DNA: TGTGCCAGCAGCTTAGAAGGGGTTCGCGCTGAAGCTTTCTTT; V: TRBV11-2; D: -; length: 14; J: TRBJ1-1; size: -
CDR3: CASSWDRGGDGYTF; DNA: TGTGCCAGCAGTTGGGACAGGGGAGGGGATGGCTACACCTTC; V: TRBV27; D: TRBD1; length: 14; J: TRBJ1-2; size: once
CDR3: CASSIIRGTHEQYF; DNA: TGTGCCAGCAGCATAATCAGGGGAACCCACGAGCAGTACTTC; V: TRBV6-1; D: -; length: 14; J: TRBJ2-7; size: -
CDR3: CASSTPDSFYEQYF; DNA: TGTGCCAGCAGCACACCCGACTCTTTCTACGAGCAGTACTTC; V: TRBV5-4; D: -; length: 14; J: TRBJ2-7; size: few
CDR3: CASSLEGRGSIGEQFF; DNA: TGCGCCAGCAGCTTGGAAGGCAGGGGCTCCATCGGCGAGCAGTTCTTC; V: TRBV5-1; D: -; length: 16; J: TRBJ2-1; size: -
CDR3: CASSSGNKYEQYF; DNA: TGTGCCAGCAGTTCGGGAAACAAATACGAGCAGTACTTC; V: TRBV6-5; D: -; length: 13; J: TRBJ2-7; size: once
CDR3: CASSFVGRAGEKLFF; DNA: TGTGCCAGCAGTTTTGTTGGTAGGGCGGGTGAAAAACTGTTTTTT; V: TRBV27; D: -; length: 15; J: TRBJ1-4; size: -
CDR3: CASSPSRSQSTGELFF; DNA: TGTGCCAGCTCACCATCTCGGAGCCAATCCACCGGGGAGCTGTTTTTT; V: TRBV18; D: -; length: 16; J: TRBJ2-2; size: -
CDR3: CASSVGGTGLATMSTF; DNA: TGTGCCAGCAGCGTAGGCGGGACAGGGTTGGCTACCATGAGCACCTTC; V: TRBV9; D: TRBD1; length: 16; J: TRBJ1-2; size: -